This TCR beta chain derives from a study of early T cells in non-severe SARS-CoV-2 infection. Germline V gene lookup returns CDR1 KGHSH and CDR2 LQKENI. Trimming cost V 0 bases and J 1 base, with 5 bases left between them. This CDR3 region has 14 residues. This clonotype was counted between two and nine times. TCRdb used MiXCR to reprocess the 5' RACE reads, holding one entry per CDR3 protein. The data show around 58,000 distinct CDR3 sequences, under 15% seen once. The TCR originated in an adult who was a healthcare worker with PCR-confirmed SARS-CoV-2 infection or an uninfected control (not recorded which). Sequences were derived from whole blood, sampled at baseline. The chain is built from TRBV18 and TRBJ2-3, with D perhaps assigned TRBD1 or TRBD2 (5 bases each). CDR3: CASSPPGGTDTQYF. The CDR3 region has the DNA TGTGCCAGCTCACCACCGGGGGGCACAGATACGCAGTATTTT.